This T cell receptor (beta chain) was identified in a study of vaccination and CD4 T cells after COVID-19. Study-wide context: Stimulation of the cells used overlapping spike peptide pools from SARS-CoV-2 and from the common cold coronaviruses HCoV-NL63, HCoV-OC43 and HCoV-229E.

By proportion, this clonotype is medium-sized. What it recognizes is unknown. It is unclear where the CDR3 begins or ends on the DNA, so no DNA is shown, and the CDR3 is as TCRdb lists it. The CDR3 is 17 amino acids long, termini counted. An Oncomine TCR Beta short-read assay was used to sequence the DNA from cultured CD4+ T cells. TCRdb reprocessed the PCR reads via MiXCR and lists one record per CDR3 protein. Found here are around 2,400 distinct CDR3 sequences, approximately 29% of them singletons; the top ten hold roughly 29%. The treatment here: roughly ten-day PBMC culture with coronavirus spike peptide pools or control peptides (ViraFEST assay).

The genes are TRBV7-5 and TRBJ2-7. TRBV7-5 represents a pseudogene. The source is a human donor who had recovered from COVID-19. The specimen was CD4+ T cells from blood, cultured in vitro, collected after SARS-CoV-2 vaccination. The CDR3 protein is CISVPEALLRQHYEQYF.